This note documents a single T cell receptor (beta chain) sequence. Unique molecular identifiers were incorporated when the TCRbeta library was constructed. Via MiXCR, TCRdb re-called the PCR reads, giving one row per CDR3 protein. The sample carries approximately 1,000,000 distinct CDR3 sequences, about 30% recorded once. This sample is drawn from a study of T-cell reconstitution after alpha-beta-depleted transplantation in children. The source material was PBMCs, mostly from graft donor cells, sampled 360 days after TCRalphabeta/CD19-depleted stem cell transplant. This TCR was sampled from a boy younger than two who had a stem cell transplant for SCID, so the T cells may come from the graft donor.

The chain's CDR3 is CASSQAAGSSYEQYF. The CDR3 DNA sequence: TGTGCCAGCAGCCAAGCAGCGGGGAGCTCCTACGAGCAGTACTTC. This chain joins TRBV14 and TRBJ2-7; TRBD2 agrees at 7 bases. The CDR3 runs 15 residues. From germline, CDR1 is SGHDN and CDR2 FVKESK. The V and J ends lost 1 base and 0 bases, in that order; junction bases with no gene match: 3.